Presented here are 8 T cell receptor beta chains from one specimen sequenced in a study of blood T cell repertoires in COVID-19. Method: immunoSEQ multiplex PCR; TCRdb's copy keeps in-frame clones and lacks some. The table shows about 380,000 clones, with more than 75% occurring only once. Sequencing input: peripheral blood. These receptors were taken from a human donor with acute or convalescent COVID-19. The donor label of this sample is uncertain.

V is TRBV2 and J is TRBJ1-1; D might be TRBD1 (5 bases). CDR1 and CDR2 from the germline V gene are SNHLY and FYNNEI. The CDR3 totals 15 residues. Deletions cut 5 bases from V and 4 bases from J, with 17 bases between. Here the CDR3 reads CASSRDGPGGTEAFF. The CDR3 bases are TGTGCCAGCAGTCGAGACGGCCCGGGGGGCACTGAAGCTTTCTTT.

This chain connects TRBV3-1 (or the pseudogene TRBV3-2) to TRBJ2-3; D may be TRBD2 (5 bases). The germline V gene has CDR1 LGHDT and CDR2 YNNKEL (reference sequence). Trimming shortened V by 1 base and J by 8 bases, and 10 bases separated the two germline ends. The CDR3 contains 13 residues. CDR3 bases: TGTGCCAGCAGCCAAGGACGGGATGGTACGCAGTATTTT. It encodes CASSQGRDGTQYF.

The genes are TRBV5-1 and TRBJ1-2, with D possibly being TRBD1 (5 bases). V gave up 4 bases and J gave up 5 bases, with 9 bases separating them. The length of the CDR3 is 12 residues. From germline, CDR1 is SGHRS and CDR2 YFSETQ. This chain's CDR3 is CASSKGHYGYTF. The CDR3 coding sequence is TGCGCCAGCAGCAAGGGGCATTATGGCTACACCTTC.

V usage is TRBV30 and J usage is TRBJ1-6; D gene ambiguous. The germline V gene encodes CDR1 GTSNPN and CDR2 SVGIG (reference sequence). V lost 0 bases to trimming and J lost 0 bases, with 18 bases between them. There are 19 residues in the CDR3. CDR3 DNA: TGTGCCTGGAGTGTATTAGCTCTTGGAGGCAGCTCCTATAATTCACCCCTCCACTTT. Protein product: CAWSVLALGGSSYNSPLHF.

The chain uses TRBV4-2 and TRBJ1-6, with D perhaps TRBD1 (5 bases). The germline V and J ends were trimmed by 2 bases and 7 bases, with 12 bases remaining between them. There are 15 residues in the CDR3. Per germline, CDR1 LGHNA and CDR2 YNFKEQ. CDR3: CASSQSGGRNSPLHF. CDR3 DNA: TGTGCCAGCAGCCAATCGGGGGGAAGGAATTCACCCCTCCACTTT.

The genes are TRBV5-5 and TRBJ2-2; tentatively, D is TRBD2 (7 bases). This CDR3 has 15 amino acids. Germline V lookup: CDR1 SGHKS, CDR2 YYEKEE (reference sequence). Trimming pared 4 bases from V and 4 bases from J, leaving 14 bases between. The CDR3 DNA is TGTGCCAGCAGCCGAAGGGAGGGGGGCACCGGGGAGCTGTTTTTT. Protein sequence: CASSRREGGTGELFF.

Points on this clone: Different DNA sequences within this sample yield the same CDR3. V and J are TRBV5-6 and TRBJ1-1; possibly TRBD1 for D (6 bases). The germline CDR1 and CDR2 sequences are SGHDT and YYEEEE. Between the trimmed V and J ends, which lost 0 bases and 3 bases, there was a span of 6 bases. The CDR3 extends over 13 amino acids. The CDR3 sequence: CASSLDRDTEAFF. In DNA, the CDR3 is TGTGCCAGCAGCTTGGACAGGGACACTGAAGCTTTCTTT.

The chain uses TRBV12-3 or TRBV12-4 and TRBJ2-7, with a possible D match to TRBD1 (5 bases). V was trimmed by 10 bases and J by 1 base, leaving 14 bases between them. This CDR3 has 13 amino acids. The CDR3 region is CATGHTGSYEQYF. CDR3 nucleotides: TGTGCCACTGGTCATACAGGATCCTACGAGCAGTACTTC.